This T cell receptor beta chain was retrieved from a study of blood T cell repertoires in COVID-19. Overall study context: Italy, Spain and the United States were the sources of the convalescent and acute COVID-19 samples. PBMCs, B-cell-depleted T cells, or T cells provided the cDNA or gDNA that made up the material.

This clone showed up just once. Other nucleotide sequences in the sample specify the same CDR3. Authors' data handling: It was from reference gene primer amplification that nucleated cell counts were estimated. Method: immunoSEQ multiplex PCR; TCRdb's copy keeps in-frame clones and lacks some. The DNA was the basis for D and trimming; V, J and clone size are from that table. The table shows around 320,000 clones, with approximately 85% occurring only once. The CDR3 covers 13 residues. The V end was cut by 1 base, the J end by 5 bases, with 8 bases between. CDR1 is GTSNPN and CDR2 is SVGIG in the germline V gene (reference sequence).

The chain has TRBV30 and TRBJ1-4; possibly TRBD1 for D (5 bases). Sequenced sample: peripheral blood. The TCR originated in a human donor in a cohort sampled during active COVID-19. The CDR3 here is CAWSAGVNEKLFF. CDR3 bases: TGTGCCTGGAGTGCGGGGGTCAATGAAAAACTGTTTTTT.